This T cell receptor beta chain was recorded in a study of blood T cell repertoires in COVID-19. Study details: Whether acute or convalescent, the COVID-19 samples came from the United States, Italy and Spain.

In germline, CDR1 is LGHNA, CDR2 YSLEER. The CDR3 contains 16 residues. Trimming took 0 bases from V and 5 from J, leaving 13 bases between them. Per the study methods: From reference gene primer amplification, estimates of nucleated cell counts were derived. Sequenced by immunoSEQ multiplex PCR; TCRdb stores in-frame clones only, minus some. V and J calls and clone size are given by that table; D and trimming were obtained from the DNA. Of 140,000 or so clones listed, approximately 87% are singletons. Specimen: peripheral blood. The V gene is TRBV4-3, the J gene TRBJ1-4, with a possible D match to TRBD1 (6 bases). This clonotype originated in a man aged 50 to 60 who had recovered from COVID-19. CDR3 DNA sequence: TGCGCCAGCAGCCAAGAGGCGAGGGGGGGCAATGAAAAACTGTTTTTT. Translated, it gives CASSQEARGGNEKLFF.